A single sample gave rise to the 11 T cell receptor beta chains below, sequenced in a study of blood T cell repertoires in COVID-19. The assay was immunoSEQ multiplex PCR, and TCRdb's table has in-frame clones only and misses some. The sample carries approximately 430,000 clones, roughly 89% recorded once. The material sequenced was peripheral blood. The source of these receptors is a woman in her thirties with active or convalescent COVID-19.

The rearrangement uses TRBV18 and TRBJ2-3, with 14 bases that match TRBD2. The CDR3 totals 21 residues. V gave up 0 bases and J gave up 0 bases; unmatched junction bases: 11. Germline values: CDR1 KGHSH, CDR2 LQKENI. DNA of the CDR3: TGTGCCAGCTCACCACCGTTGGGACTAGCGGGGGTGAGCGCTAGCACAGATACGCAGTATTTT. Its translation is CASSPPLGLAGVSASTDTQYF.

The chain is built from TRBV5-4 and TRBJ1-4; TRBD1 is a possible D gene (6 bases). Trimming pared 0 bases from V and 7 bases from J, leaving 10 bases between. Germline values: CDR1 SGHNT, CDR2 YYREEE (reference sequence). CDR3 size: 14 residues. This chain's CDR3 is CASSLAGGGEKLFF. The CDR3 DNA reads TGTGCCAGCAGCTTGGCGGGGGGCGGTGAAAAACTGTTTTTT.

The V and J genes are TRBV5-1 and TRBJ1-1; TRBD1 might be the D (6 bases). The CDR3 loop spans 17 amino acids. V dropped 2 bases and J dropped 3 bases, with 20 bases sitting between them. CDR1 and CDR2 from the germline V gene are SGHRS and YFSETQ. This chain's CDR3 is CASSFAQGRDYDTEAFF. CDR3 coding DNA: TGCGCCAGCAGCTTCGCCCAGGGGAGGGATTATGACACTGAAGCTTTCTTT.

The V gene is TRBV19, the J gene TRBJ2-1; the D is unclear. From germline, CDR1 is LNHDA and CDR2 SQIVND (reference sequence). The V and J ends lost 3 bases and 0 bases respectively, with 6 bases between them. The CDR3 runs to 14 residues. The CDR3 sequence: CASSIISSYNEQFF. CDR3 bases: TGTGCCAGTAGTATCATCAGCTCCTACAATGAGCAGTTCTTC.

This clone was seen only once. This chain uses TRBV5-1 with TRBJ2-3; no definite D call. The germline V and J ends were trimmed by 3 bases and 2 bases, with 13 bases remaining between them. The CDR3 is made up of 15 amino acids. CDR1 and CDR2 (germline): SGHRS, YFSETQ. CDR3 amino acids: CASSSTQISTDTQYF. The CDR3, as DNA: TGCGCCAGCAGCTCAACACAAATTTCCACAGATACGCAGTATTTT.

The chain uses TRBV5-4 and TRBJ2-7; a weak D match, TRBD2 (5 bases). The CDR3 is 12 amino acids. Germline V gives CDR1 SGHNT, CDR2 YYREEE (reference sequence). Trimming left V 5 bases short and J 6 bases short, with 12 bases between. In DNA, the CDR3 is TGTGCCAGCAGAATCGAGGGATCCGAGCAGTACTTC. It yields the protein CASRIEGSEQYF.

On this clone itself: Other DNA variants within this sample encode the same CDR3. V and J are TRBV28 and TRBJ1-5; D gene unclear. The germline gives CDR1 MDHEN, CDR2 SYDVKM. CDR3 length: 11 residues. V gave up 6 bases and J gave up 4 bases, with 4 bases separating them. This CDR3 is CASSQNQPQHF. CDR3 bases: TGTGCCAGCAGCCAAAATCAGCCCCAGCATTTT.

The chain recombines TRBV19 with TRBJ1-2; D is unresolved. The germline V and J ends were trimmed by 4 bases and 0 bases, with 6 bases remaining between them. Germline V gives CDR1 LNHDA, CDR2 SQIVND (reference sequence). The CDR3 length is 13 residues. In nucleotides, the CDR3 is TGTGCCAGTAGTACACTCACTAACTATGGCTACACCTTC. Encoded protein: CASSTLTNYGYTF.

The chain's CDR3 is CASSLPGLARNEQFF. Here the CDR3 DNA reads TGTGCCAGCAGTTTACCCGGACTAGCGAGGAATGAGCAGTTCTTC. The rearrangement links TRBV27 to TRBJ2-1; 9 bases match TRBD2. The CDR3 contains 15 residues. Trimming took 2 bases from V and 7 from J; bases not matched to a gene: 6. Germline CDR1 and CDR2: MNHEY and SMNVEV (reference sequence).

The V gene is TRBV6-5, the J gene TRBJ2-3, with a tentative D call TRBD2 (6 bases). This CDR3 is 16 amino acids long. The V end was cut by 0 bases, the J end by 0 bases, with 10 bases between. Looked up from germline, CDR1 is MNHEY and CDR2 is SVGAGI. DNA for the CDR3: TGTGCCAGCAGTTACTCCGGGAGAGGGAGCACAGATACGCAGTATTTT. Translation gives CASSYSGRGSTDTQYF.

This clone was detected once. The V gene is TRBV4-1, the J gene TRBJ1-2, with 7 bases fitting TRBD1. Trimming removed 0 bases from V and 2 bases from J; junction bases left unmatched: 6. There are 16 residues in the CDR3. CDR1 and CDR2 (germline): MGHRA, YSYEKL. The CDR3 sequence: CASSQDRGRGNYGYTF. CDR3 bases: TGCGCCAGCAGCCAAGATAGGGGGCGAGGGAACTATGGCTACACCTTC.